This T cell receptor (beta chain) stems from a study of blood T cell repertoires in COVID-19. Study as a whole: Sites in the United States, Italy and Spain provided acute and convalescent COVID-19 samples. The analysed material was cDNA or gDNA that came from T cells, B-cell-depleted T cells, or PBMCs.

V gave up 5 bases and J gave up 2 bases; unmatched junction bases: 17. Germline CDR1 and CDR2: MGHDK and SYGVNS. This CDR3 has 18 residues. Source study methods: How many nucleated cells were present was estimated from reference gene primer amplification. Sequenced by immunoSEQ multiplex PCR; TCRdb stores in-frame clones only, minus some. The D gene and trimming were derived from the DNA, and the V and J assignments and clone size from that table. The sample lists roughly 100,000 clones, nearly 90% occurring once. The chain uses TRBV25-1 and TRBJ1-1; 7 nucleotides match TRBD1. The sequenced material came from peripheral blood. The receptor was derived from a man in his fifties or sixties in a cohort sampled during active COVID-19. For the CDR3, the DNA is TGTGCCAGCAGTAACCATTGGATCCCGGGACAGACCAACACTGAAGCTTTCTTT. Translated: CASSNHWIPGQTNTEAFF.